Shown below are 18 T cell receptor beta chains from a single sample sequenced in a study of CD8 T cells in Susac syndrome. Random hexamers served to reverse transcribe about 0.45 to 1 ug RNA. Each CDR3 protein gets one entry after TCRdb re-called the immunoSEQ multiplex PCR reads with MiXCR. Of some 200,000 distinct CDR3 sequences in the sample, roughly 96% are singletons; the top ten hold about 0.096%. The sequencing input was CD4+ T cells from PBMCs. Source of these receptors: a human donor with multiple sclerosis.

The rearrangement joins TRBV4-2 to TRBJ1-2, with D possibly TRBD1 on 6 matching bases. This CDR3 has 15 amino acids. Germline-derived CDR1 and CDR2 are LGHNA and YNFKEQ. V was cut by 6 bases and J by 4 bases, with 18 bases left in between. The chain's CDR3 is CASRDGQYLGYGYTF. CDR3 DNA sequence: TGTGCCAGCAGGGATGGACAGTACCTGGGCTATGGCTACACCTTC.

This chain joins TRBV20-1 and TRBJ2-7; D ambiguous. V was trimmed by 0 bases and J by 4 bases, leaving 13 bases between them. This CDR3 region has 14 residues. Germline lookup yields CDR1 DFQATT and CDR2 SNEGSKA (reference sequence). The chain's CDR3 is CSAREPSYSYEQYF. The CDR3 coding sequence is TGCAGTGCTAGAGAACCGTCATACTCGTACGAGCAGTACTTC.

The chain links TRBV3-1 to TRBJ1-1; TRBD1 agrees at 8 bases. V was clipped by 3 bases and J by 4 bases; unmatched bases: 10. This CDR3 comprises 16 residues. Germline CDR1 is LGHDT and CDR2 is YNNKEL (reference sequence). CDR3 bases: TGTGCCAGCAGCCACCAGGACAGGGCGGCGGGCACTGAAGCTTTCTTT. Protein: CASSHQDRAAGTEAFF.

This clonotype was recorded once. The chain is built from TRBV5-4 and TRBJ1-6; D gene uncertain. CDR3 length: 15 residues. CDR1 and CDR2 from the germline V gene are SGHNT and YYREEE (reference sequence). Trimming stripped 4 bases from V and 4 bases from J, with 12 bases between. The CDR3 DNA sequence: TGTGCCAGCAGCCCTGGGAACAGATATAATTCACCCCTCCACTTT. Protein: CASSPGNRYNSPLHF.

The V gene is TRBV30, the J gene TRBJ2-6; a weak D match, TRBD2 (6 bases). Germline CDR1 reads GTSNPN; CDR2 reads SVGIG (reference sequence). CDR3 length: 14 amino acids. V lost 8 bases and J 0 bases, leaving 11 bases between the germline ends. The DNA of the CDR3 is TGTGCCACGGGACTCCACTCTGGGGCCAACGTCCTGACTTTC. Protein: CATGLHSGANVLTF. Looking up the rest from reference TRBV30 and TRBJ2-6 gives the full variable domain: SQTIHQWPATLVQPVGSPLSLECTVEGTSNPNLYWYRQAAGRGLQLLFYSVGIGQISSEVPQNLSASRPQDRQFILSSKKLLLSDSGFYLCATGLHSGANVLTFGAGSRLTVL.

V gene TRBV5-1 combines with J gene TRBJ2-7; 7 nucleotides line up with TRBD2. Trimming at V came to 3 bases and at J to 6 bases, leaving 9 bases not matched to a gene. CDR3 length: 14 amino acids. Germline V gene lookup returns CDR1 SGHRS and CDR2 YFSETQ. The CDR3 loop is CASSSGLVGREQYF. CDR3 DNA: TGCGCCAGCAGCTCCGGACTAGTCGGGCGCGAGCAGTACTTC.

The rearrangement joins TRBV30 to TRBJ1-5, with a tentative D call TRBD1 (5 bases). V was cut by 0 bases and J by 3 bases, with 9 bases left in between. The CDR3 is 14 residues long. Per the germline V gene, CDR1 is GTSNPN and CDR2 is SVGIG (reference sequence). The CDR3 DNA reads TGTGCCTGGAGTGTAGGGGCGGTCAATCAGCCCCAGCATTTT. Translating it yields CAWSVGAVNQPQHF.

The CDR3 bases are TGCAGTGCCGCGGACAGGGGATACACCATATATTTT. This encodes CSAADRGYTIYF. The chain couples TRBV20-1 to TRBJ1-3; 9 bases align to TRBD1. The J segment lost 8 bases and the V segment lost 6 bases, leaving 5 bases of the junction unmatched. CDR1 and CDR2 (germline): DFQATT, SNEGSKA (reference sequence). The CDR3 totals 12 residues.

This chain joins TRBV14 and TRBJ2-7; perhaps TRBD2 as D (6 bases). Deletions cut 3 bases from V and 2 bases from J, with 8 bases between. Germline lookup yields CDR1 SGHDN and CDR2 FVKESK. The length of the CDR3 is 13 residues. The CDR3 protein is CASSQRRAYEQYF. DNA of the CDR3: TGTGCCAGCAGCCAGCGGAGGGCCTACGAGCAGTACTTC.

The chain couples TRBV29-1 to TRBJ2-1; TRBD2 might be the D (6 bases). Germline-derived CDR1 and CDR2 are SQVTM and ANQGSEA. Between the trimmed V and J ends, which lost 8 bases and 1 base, there was a span of 12 bases. This CDR3 spans 13 amino acids. CDR3 sequence reads: CSSEGISYNEQFF. Written as DNA, the CDR3 is TGCAGCTCGGAGGGGATTTCCTACAATGAGCAGTTCTTC.

This chain connects TRBV30 to TRBJ2-5; D unresolved. Germline CDR1 reads GTSNPN; CDR2 reads SVGIG (reference sequence). Trimming removed 3 bases from V and 5 bases from J, with 16 bases in between. CDR3 length equals 14 residues. CDR3 sequence reads: CAWRIDPPRETQYF. CDR3 nucleotides: TGTGCCTGGAGGATAGACCCACCTCGGGAGACCCAGTACTTC.

The V call is TRBV29-1, the J call TRBJ1-2; weak D call: TRBD1 (5 bases). Germline CDR1 SQVTM, CDR2 ANQGSEA. The CDR3 runs to 13 residues. The V gene lost 7 bases and the J gene lost 4 bases, with 16 bases spanning the gap. In nucleotides, the CDR3 is TGCAGCGGAACCGGGACCGGAGGCTATGGCTACACCTTC. It yields the protein CSGTGTGGYGYTF.

The chain employs TRBV7-9 and TRBJ1-1; D unclear. CDR1 is SEHNR and CDR2 is FQNEAQ in the germline V gene (reference sequence). Trimming took off 5 bases at V and 4 bases at J, with 17 bases between the two ends. The CDR3 runs to 15 residues. The CDR3 coding sequence is TGTGCCAGCAGCCGCCCCGGGTCTAGGGCCACTGAAGCTTTCTTT. Translation gives CASSRPGSRATEAFF. Using reference TRBV7-9 and TRBJ1-1 for the parts outside the CDR3, the full variable domain is DTGVSQNPRHKITKRGQNVTFRCDPISEHNRLYWYRQTLGQGPEFLTYFQNEAQLEKSRLLSDRFSAERPKGSFSTLEIQRTEQGDSAMYLCASSRPGSRATEAFFGQGTRLTVV.

The gene calls are TRBV3-1 and TRBJ2-1; the match to TRBD1 covers 9 bases. Germline-derived CDR1 and CDR2 are LGHDT and YNNKEL (reference sequence). V lost 6 bases to trimming and J lost 2 bases; unmatched junction nucleotides: 5. The CDR3 consists of 15 residues. CDR3 residues: CASSRTGGAYNEQFF. The CDR3 bases are TGTGCCAGCAGTCGAACAGGGGGCGCCTACAATGAGCAGTTCTTC.

The CDR3 region has the DNA TGTGCCAGCCGGTCGGCCTGGACCGGGACTGAAGCTTTCTTT. It specifies CASRSAWTGTEAFF. V gene TRBV2 combines with J gene TRBJ1-1, with D hard to call. CDR1 and CDR2 from the germline V gene are SNHLY and FYNNEI. There are 14 residues in the CDR3. Trimming removed 8 bases from V and 5 bases from J, with 18 bases in between.

The CDR3 loop is CSASTQTTGVEGGYTF. The CDR3 DNA sequence: TGCAGTGCTAGCACCCAGACGACAGGGGTTGAGGGAGGCTACACCTTC. This chain uses TRBV20-1 with TRBJ1-2, with 8 bases aligning to TRBD1. The CDR3 has 16 residues. Germline lookup yields CDR1 DFQATT and CDR2 SNEGSKA (reference sequence). V lost 3 bases and J lost 8; bases outside the gene matches: 17.

V usage is TRBV20-1 and J usage is TRBJ2-3; 13 nucleotides align to TRBD2. With V trimmed by 5 bases and J by 4 bases, 6 bases remained unmatched. The CDR3 consists of 15 residues. Germline V lookup: CDR1 DFQATT, CDR2 SNEGSKA (reference sequence). CDR3 residues: CSAGRTSGGPDTQYF. The CDR3 region has the DNA TGCAGTGCTGGGCGGACTAGCGGGGGACCAGATACGCAGTATTTT.

The V and J genes are TRBV20-1 and TRBJ2-7; 12 nucleotides match TRBD2. The J segment lost 1 base and the V segment lost 5 bases, leaving 3 bases of the junction unmatched. CDR3 length equals 14 residues. The germline CDR1 and CDR2 sequences are DFQATT and SNEGSKA (reference sequence). The CDR3 is CSAGLAGRSYEQYF. CDR3 DNA sequence: TGCAGTGCTGGACTAGCGGGGAGGTCCTACGAGCAGTACTTC.